This T cell receptor (beta chain) was sequenced in a study of T cell responses to AZD1222 COVID-19 vaccine (dated by TCRdb to 2020 to 2023). Regarding the research as a whole: Because spike-specific TCR depth and breadth did not differ between the two schedules, AZD1222 recipients who got a second dose at roughly 4 weeks were pooled with those who got a second dose at roughly 12 weeks. TCR sequencing was performed for fewer than 250 trial participants, of whom some 200 were given two doses of AZD1222 and roughly 25 were given two doses of MenACWY control vaccine. Trial participants were enrolled by age into 18-55, 56-69 and 70-plus year subgroups, with about 150, 28 and 57 TCR-sequenced participants respectively.

According to the study, the label for this sample's time point signals: baseline before first vaccination. Vaccinee samples came from UK trials COV001 and COV002, including a single-blind randomized controlled phase 2/3 trial of AZD1222 (ChAdOx1 nCoV-19) in healthy adults. For TCRbeta chain sequencing, PBMC samples were collected from trial participants at day 0 and at day 28 after the second dose. Sequences MGHRA (CDR1) and YSYEKL (CDR2) are obtained from the germline V gene. V lost 1 base and J lost 0 bases; the stretch between them is 18 bases long. The CDR3 holds 18 amino acids from the cysteine to the phenylalanine. Kept here is only the CDR3 DNA, which spans 54 bases and is read in frame from base 1. The CDR3 regions of human TCRbeta chains were analyzed by immunosequencing. The authors' analysis ran thus. TCRs in the repertoires were compared against a reference library of SARS-CoV-2-specific TCRs that had been generated with the MIRA antigen-specificity platform. Breadth was defined as the fraction of unique TCRs that were SARS-CoV-2-associated, and depth was defined as the fraction of total T cells that were SARS-CoV-2-associated. Each spike-specific TCR was assigned to its reactive spike region and to a CD4 or CD8 class using the MIRA data. Log10-transformed breadth and depth values were compared by one-way ANOVA with Sidak's multiple comparisons tests. TCRdb's version of the immuneACCESS table is confined to in-frame rearrangements and falls short of the full clone set. An unresolved V gene accounts for under half of the shortfall where checked; the remainder is of unknown origin. V and J calls plus clone size are reproduced from that table; the DNA served to infer D and trimming. The sample has some 150,000 clones on record, 90% to 95% of them singletons. Approximately 1.8% of the sample is held by the ten biggest clonotypes.

About this clone itself: Its antigen is still unknown. The sample holds no much larger clone one base away, and base qualities are not on file.

What the authors observed across the whole study: After two AZD1222 doses, spike-specific TCR breadth and depth were significantly higher than at day 0 and than in MenACWY recipients. Most participants were white British and females outnumbered males, and the authors suggested that clonal diversity may have been underestimated. Reportedly, close to half of the unique spike-specific TCRs recognized epitopes lying outside the regions that are mutated in the B.1.351 and B.1.1.7 variants. Because no day 14 peak-response samples were available, the repertoires could be characterized only after the peak T cell response. Conclusions about previously exposed vaccinees are limited, since just 5 to 7 AZD1222 recipients were seropositive for SARS-CoV-2 at baseline. The vaccine-associated CD4 TCRs covered the entire spike protein, and the dominant responses fell in regions 160-218 and 743-854. In the small 56-69-year group, the increase in depth fell short of significance, most likely because of low power.

The sample here was peripheral blood, taken on day 0 of AZD1222 vaccination. The rearrangement combines TRBV4-1 with TRBJ1-1; a tentative D call is TRBD1 (5 bases match). This sequence originates from an adult in good health. The DNA sequence follows: TGCGCCAGCAGCCAAGGACTTAGGGGTTCATCCATGAACACTGAAGCTTTCTTT. This translates into CASSQGLRGSSMNTEAFF.